The rows below give T cell receptor beta chains drawn from one sample of a study of beta chain features in type 1 diabetes. Some clones are missing from TCRdb's copy, which holds only in-frame ones; the method was immunoSEQ multiplex PCR. Of about 130,000 clones detected, about a tenth appear once; the ten largest clones hold approximately 0.68%. Sequencing used central memory CD4+ T cells from blood. These receptors originate from a man younger than 30 in good health. Both conserved end residues are part of each CDR3. Fields, in order: CDR3 length, J gene, D gene, V gene, clone size, CDR3 protein, CDR3 DNA. A D gene is named only where the DNA matches it firmly. Clone size is not always given. Where it is, it says once, few, many or a class for expanded clones.

14,TRBJ2-2,TRBD1,TRBV11-2,few,CASSAAGGYGELFF,TGTGCCAGCAGCGCGGCAGGGGGCTACGGGGAGCTGTTTTTT
14,TRBJ1-1,TRBD1,TRBV5-1,few,CASSLDRGGTEAFF,TGCGCCAGCAGCTTGGACAGGGGCGGAACTGAAGCTTTCTTT
14,TRBJ2-1,TRBD2,TRBV29-1,few,CSGGPSGGYNEQFF,TGCAGCGGCGGCCCTAGCGGGGGGTACAATGAGCAGTTCTTC
13,TRBJ1-1,.,TRBV2,.,CASITGGYTEAFF,TGTGCCAGCATTACCGGGGGGTACACTGAAGCTTTCTTT
14,TRBJ2-1,.,TRBV9,few,CASSVEASRGEQFF,TGTGCCAGCAGCGTAGAAGCTTCTAGGGGTGAGCAGTTCTTC
18,TRBJ2-7,TRBD2,TRBV7-2,few,CASSLAKAGGPSSYEQYF,TGTGCCAGCAGCTTAGCGAAGGCGGGGGGGCCGAGCTCCTACGAGCAGTACTTC
14,TRBJ2-4,.,TRBV5-6,few,CASSLGLGGTLQYF,TGTGCCAGCAGCTTGGGGCTTGGAGGGACGCTACAGTACTTC
16,TRBJ2-7,TRBD1,TRBV4-1,.,CASSQPDRVVSYEQYF,TGCGCCAGCAGCCAACCGGACAGGGTAGTGTCCTACGAGCAGTACTTC
17,TRBJ1-2,TRBD1,TRBV30,.,CAWGDRGRWPLPHGYTF,TGTGCCTGGGGGGACAGGGGCAGATGGCCGCTCCCTCATGGCTACACCTTC
14,TRBJ1-5,.,TRBV19,.,CASSPGWTEGNQHF,TGTGCCAGTAGTCCTGGGTGGACAGAAGGGAACCAGCATTTT
14,TRBJ2-2,TRBD2,TRBV10-3,.,CAIGKERGTGELFF,TGTGCCATCGGGAAGGAGCGGGGCACCGGGGAGCTGTTTTTT
15,TRBJ2-1,TRBD2,TRBV7-2,.,CASSVGLAGYNEQFF,TGTGCCAGCAGCGTCGGACTAGCGGGCTACAATGAGCAGTTCTTC
19,TRBJ2-3,TRBD2,TRBV4-3,few,CASTAHGALAGARTDTQYF,TGCGCCAGCACCGCCCACGGGGCACTAGCGGGGGCCCGCACAGATACGCAGTATTTT
15,TRBJ2-5,TRBD2,TRBV7-9,.,CASSKSGGATETQYF,TGTGCCAGCAGCAAAAGCGGGGGGGCCACGGAGACCCAGTACTTC
15,TRBJ1-5,.,TRBV5-7,few,CASSYRTDSNQPQHF,TGTGCCAGCAGCTACAGGACGGATAGCAATCAGCCCCAGCATTTT
15,TRBJ2-5,TRBD2,TRBV7-2,.,CASSLGRGGKETQYF,TGTGCCAGCAGCTTAGGCCGGGGGGGGAAAGAGACCCAGTACTTC
13,TRBJ2-1,.,TRBV7-2,many,CASSLGQTDEQFF,TGTGCCAGCAGCTTAGGACAAACCGATGAGCAGTTCTTC
12,TRBJ1-4,.,TRBV7-9,.,CASSPGGEKLFF,TGTGCCAGCAGCCCGGGAGGGGAAAAACTGTTTTTT